This T cell receptor (beta chain) was sequenced for a study of T-cell memory formation after mild COVID-19. Study-level background: Largely donor-specific sequence clusters came from a couple of donors. The study's findings and limits: Clones shrinking from day 15 to 85 showed even CD4/CD8 mixes; later expanders tilted CD4+. CD8+ contracting clones occupied EMRA, while CD4+ ones occupied mainly CM and EM.

It was 5'RACE with constant-segment primers that produced the TCR alpha and TCR beta cDNA libraries, which carried sample barcodes and UMIs. From the 5' RACE reads, TCRdb called clonotypes with MiXCR, one entry per CDR3 protein. The table lists around 430,000 distinct CDR3 sequences, roughly 15% of them singletons. Comment on this clonotype: Its antigen remains unknown.

This receptor was taken from a man aged 18 to 35 who had mild COVID-19 (a few samples of this study predate the infection). Cell type and time point are not known. The sequencing input was PBMCs or a T cell subset sorted from them (not recorded which).

CDR3 loop: CASSFTGTGDYEQYF. The CDR3, as DNA: TGTGCCAGCAGTTTTACCGGGACAGGGGACTACGAGCAGTACTTC. V is TRBV6-5 and J is TRBJ2-7; 10 bases map to TRBD1. The CDR3 spans 15 residues. J gave up 3 bases and V 4 bases, and 6 bases lay outside the gene matches. Germline lookup yields CDR1 MNHEY and CDR2 SVGAGI.